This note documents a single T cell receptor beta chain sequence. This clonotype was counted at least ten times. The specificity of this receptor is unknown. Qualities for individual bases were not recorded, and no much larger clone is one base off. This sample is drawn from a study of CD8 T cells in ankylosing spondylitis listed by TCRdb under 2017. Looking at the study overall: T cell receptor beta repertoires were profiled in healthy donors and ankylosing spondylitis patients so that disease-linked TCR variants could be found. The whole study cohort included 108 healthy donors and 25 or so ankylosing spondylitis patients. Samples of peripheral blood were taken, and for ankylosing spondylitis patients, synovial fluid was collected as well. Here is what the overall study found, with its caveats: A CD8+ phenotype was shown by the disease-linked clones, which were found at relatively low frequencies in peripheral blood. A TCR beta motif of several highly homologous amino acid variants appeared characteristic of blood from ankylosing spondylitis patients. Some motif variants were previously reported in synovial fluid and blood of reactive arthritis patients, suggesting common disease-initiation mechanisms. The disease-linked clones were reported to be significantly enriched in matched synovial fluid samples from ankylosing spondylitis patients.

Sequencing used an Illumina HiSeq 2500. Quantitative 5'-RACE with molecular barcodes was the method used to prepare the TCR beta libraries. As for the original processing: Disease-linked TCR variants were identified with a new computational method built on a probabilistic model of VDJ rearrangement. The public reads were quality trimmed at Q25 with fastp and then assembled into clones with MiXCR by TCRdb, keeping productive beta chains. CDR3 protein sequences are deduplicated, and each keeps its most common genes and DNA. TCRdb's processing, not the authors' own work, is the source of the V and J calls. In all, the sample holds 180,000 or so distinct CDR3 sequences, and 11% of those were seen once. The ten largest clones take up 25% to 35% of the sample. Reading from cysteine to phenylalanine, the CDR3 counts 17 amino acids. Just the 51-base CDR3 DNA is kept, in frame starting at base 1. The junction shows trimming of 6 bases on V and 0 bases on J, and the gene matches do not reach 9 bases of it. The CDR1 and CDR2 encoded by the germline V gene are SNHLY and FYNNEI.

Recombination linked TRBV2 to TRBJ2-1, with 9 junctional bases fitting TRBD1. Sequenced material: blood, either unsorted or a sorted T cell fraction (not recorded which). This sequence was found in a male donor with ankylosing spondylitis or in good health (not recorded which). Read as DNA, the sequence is TGTGCCAGCAGATGGGGAGGACAGGGGAGCTCCTACAATGAGCAGTTCTTC. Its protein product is CASRWGGQGSSYNEQFF.